Given below is one TCR beta chain in context. Its antigen remains unknown. The sample belongs to a study of cytomegalovirus exposure and HLA in healthy donors. Study-wide findings and caveats: Later genetic work tied a missense DCLRE1C variant to beta-chain V and J trimming. Relative to the approximately 700-donor mean, N-insertions were reportedly fewer in an Asian-associated ancestry cluster in a later analysis. Reports indicate that TCR beta sequences accurately predicted the HLA-A and HLA-B alleles of most subjects.

In germline, CDR1 is LNHNV, CDR2 YYDKDF (reference sequence). V lost 3 bases and J lost 1, with 13 bases in between. This CDR3 is built from 16 residues. With 60 Vbeta and 13 Jbeta primers, the PCR was carried out. Libraries were prepared by immunoSEQ multiplex PCR; TCRdb keeps only in-frame clonotypes and omits some of them. This table holds about 160,000 clones, approximately 86% found once. The receptor was derived from a male donor in good health and CMV-seronegative. The chain carries TRBV15 and TRBJ2-1; a weak D match, TRBD2 (7 bases). The sequenced sample was PBMCs. The CDR3 spells CATSRPRGASYNEQFF. The DNA of the CDR3 is TGTGCCACCAGCAGGCCCCGGGGGGCATCCTACAATGAGCAGTTCTTC.